Each of the 3 T cell receptor beta chains below was sequenced from the same sample in a study of T cell responses to AZD1222 COVID-19 vaccine. Measured with immunoSEQ multiplex PCR; TCRdb has only the in-frame clones, and not every one. The data contain 75,000 to 95,000 clones, 85% of them singletons. The sequencing here drew on peripheral blood, taken 28 days after the second AZD1222 dose. Receptor source: an adult who received the AZD1222 COVID-19 vaccine.

The rearrangement joins TRBV11-1 to TRBJ1-3; tentatively, D is TRBD1 (5 bases). The CDR3 is made up of 15 amino acids. Germline CDR1 is SGHAT and CDR2 is FQDESV (reference sequence). V dropped 4 bases and J dropped 0 bases, with 10 bases sitting between them. As DNA, the CDR3 is TGTGCCAGCAGCTCGTTGGGGACCTCTGGAAACACCATATATTTT. This gives the protein CASSSLGTSGNTIYF.

The V call is TRBV6-1, the J call TRBJ2-3; 11 positions agree with TRBD2. This CDR3 contains 16 residues. Germline V gene data show CDR1 as MNHNS and CDR2 as SASEGT. The ends lost 2 bases at V and 6 bases at J; junction bases unmatched: 7. CDR3 sequence (DNA): TGTGCCAGCAGTGAACTAGCGGGAGGCCCAGGGGATACGCAGTATTTT. Its protein product is CASSELAGGPGDTQYF.

The rearrangement uses TRBV25-1 and TRBJ1-1; 9 nucleotides line up with TRBD1. This CDR3 has 14 amino acids. The trim removed 7 bases at V and 5 bases at J, leaving 8 bases unmatched. Germline CDR1 and CDR2: MGHDK and SYGVNS. CDR3 in DNA: TGTGCCAGCAATCCCGGACAGGGGCGTACTGAAGCTTTCTTT. Translating it yields CASNPGQGRTEAFF.